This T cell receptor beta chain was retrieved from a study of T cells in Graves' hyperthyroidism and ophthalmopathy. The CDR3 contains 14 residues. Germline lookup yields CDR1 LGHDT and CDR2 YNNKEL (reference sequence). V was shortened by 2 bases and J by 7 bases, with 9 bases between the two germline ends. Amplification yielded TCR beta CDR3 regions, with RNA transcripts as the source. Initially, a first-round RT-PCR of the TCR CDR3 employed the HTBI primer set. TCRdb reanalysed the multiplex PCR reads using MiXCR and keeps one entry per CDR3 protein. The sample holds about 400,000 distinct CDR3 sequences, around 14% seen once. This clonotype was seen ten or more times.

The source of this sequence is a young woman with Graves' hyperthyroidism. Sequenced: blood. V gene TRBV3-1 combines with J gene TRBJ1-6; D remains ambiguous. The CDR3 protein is CASSQRTGNSPLHF. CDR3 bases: TGTGCCAGCAGCCAAAGGACGGGGAATTCACCCCTCCACTTT.